This TCR beta chain was recovered during a study of T cell responses to AZD1222 COVID-19 vaccine. Assay: immunoSEQ multiplex PCR; the TCRdb copy retains only in-frame clones and omits some. This sample has roughly 120,000 clones, with more than 85% found just once. Study-wide points: The study found vaccine-associated CD4 TCRs spanning spike, dominant at 160-218 and 743-854. Within unmutated variant regions lay the reported targets of nearly half of spike-specific TCRs.

Looked up from germline, CDR1 is KGHSH and CDR2 is LQKENI. Trimming removed 1 base at V and 5 bases at J, with 6 bases between. The CDR3 spans 13 residues. A word on this clone: Its target is not known.

This sequence was found in an adult who received the AZD1222 COVID-19 vaccine. The genes are TRBV18 and TRBJ1-5; D gene ambiguous. The sample was peripheral blood, taken 28 days after the second AZD1222 dose. CDR3 in amino acids: CASSPLSDQPQHF. CDR3 DNA sequence: TGTGCCAGCTCACCACTCTCTGATCAGCCCCAGCATTTT.